This T cell receptor beta chain originates from a study of blood T cell repertoires in COVID-19. Study as a whole: Some COVID-19 samples were acute and others convalescent; all came from the United States, Italy and Spain. Sample material is recorded as cDNA or gDNA derived from T cells, B-cell-depleted T cells, or PBMCs.

V was pared by 2 bases and J by 0 bases, with 10 bases between. This CDR3 has 15 amino acids. Per germline, CDR1 SGHVS and CDR2 FQNEAQ. As handled by the study authors: The authors estimated nucleated cell counts from reference gene primer amplification. Method: immunoSEQ multiplex PCR; TCRdb's copy keeps in-frame clones and lacks some. V and J calls and clone size are as listed in that table; D and trimming were resolved from the DNA. The repertoire holds 250,000 or so clones, with approximately 88% as singletons. This chain connects TRBV7-8 to TRBJ1-1; D is perhaps TRBD1 (5 bases). Sequencing used peripheral blood. The sequence was obtained from a middle-aged woman who had recovered from COVID-19. In nucleotides, the CDR3 is TGTGCCAGCAGCTTACTCGGGGGAATGAACACTGAAGCTTTCTTT. Encoded protein: CASSLLGGMNTEAFF. Together with reference TRBV7-8 and TRBJ1-1, the CDR3 gives the full variable domain: GAGVSQSPRYKVAKRGQDVALRCDPISGHVSLFWYQQALGQGPEFLTYFQNEAQLDKSGLPSDRFFAERPEGSVSTLKIQRTQQEDSAVYLCASSLLGGMNTEAFFGQGTRLTVV.